This T cell receptor beta chain was sequenced for a study of cytomegalovirus exposure and HLA in healthy donors. Of note for this clone: Its target is not known.

The donors formed part of the approximately 120-subject validation cohort, distinct from the approximately 640-subject first cohort. Here immunoSEQ multiplex PCR was the method, and the copy in TCRdb shows in-frame clones only, minus some. The sample has more than 90,000 clones, roughly 88% seen once. Germline V gives CDR1 SGHNT, CDR2 YYREEE (reference sequence). The V end was cut by 5 bases, the J end by 3 bases, with 19 bases between. The CDR3 covers 16 residues. Overall study results and limits: The authors listed 164 TCR beta chains as cytomegalovirus-associated. As was reported, the classifier diagnosed cytomegalovirus status with high specificity and sensitivity.

Sequences were obtained from PBMCs. The chain links TRBV5-4 to TRBJ2-3; possible D gene TRBD1, 6 bases. The TCR originated in a man aged 18-30 years in good health and CMV-seronegative. CDR3 protein: CASSAPGQGSTDTQYF. The CDR3 coding sequence is TGTGCCAGCAGTGCCCCGGGACAAGGGAGTACAGATACGCAGTATTTT.